One T cell receptor beta chain is described in this entry. Reverse transcription of roughly 0.5 to 1 ug RNA was carried out with random hexamers. A multiplex approach, immunoSEQ multiplex PCR, amplified TCR beta CDR3 across 54 Vbeta and 13 Jbeta. TCRdb reprocessed the immunoSEQ multiplex PCR reads with MiXCR, giving one entry per CDR3 protein. The sample has roughly 190,000 distinct CDR3 sequences, about 95% seen once; the top ten hold approximately 0.098%. The entry originates in a study of CD8 T cells in Susac syndrome. This receptor was identified in a human donor in good health. Source material: CD4+ T cells from PBMCs.

The CDR3 sequence is CASRAGGNTIYF. The CDR3 DNA reads as TGTGCCAGCAGAGCTGGGGGAAACACCATATATTTT. This sequence joins TRBV12-3 or TRBV12-4 and TRBJ1-3; D gene ambiguous. This CDR3 has 12 residues. Trimming took 6 bases from V and 4 from J, leaving 7 bases between them.